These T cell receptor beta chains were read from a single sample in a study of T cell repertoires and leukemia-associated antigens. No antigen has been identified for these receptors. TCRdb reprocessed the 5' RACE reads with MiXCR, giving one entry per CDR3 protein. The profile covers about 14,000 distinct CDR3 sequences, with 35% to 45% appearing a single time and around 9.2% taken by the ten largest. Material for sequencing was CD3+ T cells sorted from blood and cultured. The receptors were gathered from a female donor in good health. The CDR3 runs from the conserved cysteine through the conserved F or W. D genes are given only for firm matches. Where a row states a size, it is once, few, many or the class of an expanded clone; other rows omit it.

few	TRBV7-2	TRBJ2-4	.	CASSPPSSWAKNIQYF	TGTGCCAGCAGCCCACCCTCCAGCTGGGCCAAAAACATTCAGTACTTC
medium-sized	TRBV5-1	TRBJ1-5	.	CASSLGYNQPQHF	TGCGCCAGCAGCTTGGGGTACAATCAGCCCCAGCATTTT
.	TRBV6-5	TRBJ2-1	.	CASSYTIGFNEQFF	TGTGCCAGCAGTTATACCATAGGTTTCAATGAGCAGTTCTTC
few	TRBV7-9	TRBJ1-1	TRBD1	CASSLKGGGRNTEAFF	TGTGCCAGCAGCTTAAAGGGAGGGGGCAGGAACACTGAAGCTTTCTTT
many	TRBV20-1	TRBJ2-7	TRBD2	CSAREIAGEVFSRSYEQYF	TGCAGTGCTAGAGAAATAGCGGGAGAGGTGTTTTCAAGGTCCTACGAGCAGTACTTC
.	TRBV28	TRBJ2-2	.	CASGPLLGELFF	TGTGCCAGCGGTCCCCTCCTCGGGGAGCTGTTCTTT
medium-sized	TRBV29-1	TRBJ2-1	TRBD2	CSVSGRALYEQFF	TGCAGCGTTAGCGGGAGGGCCCTCTATGAGCAGTTCTTC
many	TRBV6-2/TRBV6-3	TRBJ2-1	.	CASSRQVSYNEQFF	TGTGCCAGCAGTCGACAGGTCTCCTACAATGAGCAGTTCTTC
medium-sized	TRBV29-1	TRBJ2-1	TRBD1	CSVAKQGSNEQFF	TGCAGCGTAGCCAAACAGGGGAGCAATGAGCAGTTCTTC
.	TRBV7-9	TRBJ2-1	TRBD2	CASSLALLAGAYNEQFF	TGTGCCAGCAGCTTAGCGCTACTAGCGGGAGCCTACAATGAGCAGTTCTTC
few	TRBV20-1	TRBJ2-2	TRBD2	CSAMGLAGEGGELFF	TGCAGTGCCATGGGACTAGCGGGAGAGGGCGGGGAGCTGTTTTTT
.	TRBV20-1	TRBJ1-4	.	CSAGDMGEKLFF	TGCAGTGCTGGAGACATGGGCGAAAAACTGTTTTTT
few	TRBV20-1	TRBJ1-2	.	CSASRGPTINYGYTF	TGCAGTGCTAGTCGCGGACCGACCATTAACTATGGCTACACCTTC
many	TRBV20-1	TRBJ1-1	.	CSATDGAGAFF	TGCAGTGCTACGGACGGAGCGGGAGCTTTCTTT
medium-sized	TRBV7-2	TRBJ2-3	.	CASSPKSPGWGTDTQYF	TGTGCCAGCAGCCCTAAAAGCCCAGGGTGGGGCACAGATACGCAGTATTTT
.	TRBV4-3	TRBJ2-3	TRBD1	CASSQVGTGNFEDTQYF	TGCGCCAGCAGCCAAGTCGGGACAGGGAATTTTGAGGATACGCAGTATTTT
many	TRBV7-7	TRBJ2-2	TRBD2	CASSSQAGATGELFF	TGTGCTAGCAGCTCTCAAGCGGGAGCGACCGGGGAGCTGTTTTTT
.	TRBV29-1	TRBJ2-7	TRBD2	CSVDGGRDHEQYF	TGCAGCGTTGATGGTGGGAGGGACCACGAGCAGTACTTC
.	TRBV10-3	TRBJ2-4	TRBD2	CAILPDLAGYIQYF	TGTGCCATCCTTCCCGATCTAGCGGGATACATTCAGTACTTC
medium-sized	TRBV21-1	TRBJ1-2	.	CASSKGGYGYTF	TGTGCCAGCAGCAAAGGGGGCTATGGCTACACCTTC
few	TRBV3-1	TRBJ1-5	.	CASSQVTSNQPQHF	TGTGCCAGCAGCCAAGTTACCAGCAATCAGCCCCAGCATTTT
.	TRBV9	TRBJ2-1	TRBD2	CASSPRLAVIYNEQLF	TGTGCCAGCAGCCCGCGACTAGCGGTGATCTACAATGAGCAGCTCTTC
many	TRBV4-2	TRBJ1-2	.	CASSQESRIYGYTF	TGTGCCAGCAGCCAAGAATCTAGAATCTATGGCTACACCTTC
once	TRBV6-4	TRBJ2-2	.	CASSDRAHTGELFF	TGTGCCAGCAGTGACAGGGCACACACCGGGGAGCTGTTTTTT
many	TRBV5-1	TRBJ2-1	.	CASSLAPSGVSYNEQFF	TGCGCCAGCAGCTTGGCCCCCTCGGGGGTCTCTTACAATGAGCAGTTCTTC
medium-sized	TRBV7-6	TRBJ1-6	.	CASSPAGGHSPLHF	TGTGCCAGCAGCCCCGCGGGGGGCCATTCACCCCTCCACTTT
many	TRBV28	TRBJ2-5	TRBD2	CASSTSGSFKETQYF	TGTGCCAGCAGTACAAGCGGGAGTTTTAAAGAGACCCAGTACTTC
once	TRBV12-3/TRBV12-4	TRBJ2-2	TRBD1	CASSPLSGTGLDGELFF	TGTGCCAGCAGTCCCTTATCCGGGACAGGGCTGGACGGGGAGCTGTTTTTT
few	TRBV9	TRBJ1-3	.	CASSFRGEAGNTIHF	TGCGCCAGCAGCTTTCGGGGGGAGGCTGGAAACACCATACATTTT
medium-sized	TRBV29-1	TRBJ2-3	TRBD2	CSGRTSGTDTQYF	TGCAGCGGAAGGACTAGCGGCACAGATACGCAGTATTTT
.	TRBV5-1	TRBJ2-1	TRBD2	CASSVGLAYNEQFF	TGCGCCAGCAGCGTAGGACTAGCCTACAATGAGCAGTTCTTC
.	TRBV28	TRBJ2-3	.	CASSFRAGSGFSGTDAQYF	TGTGCCAGCAGTTTCCGGGCCGGGTCTGGTTTCTCTGGCACAGATGCGCAGTATTTT
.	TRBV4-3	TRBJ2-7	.	CASSQAVGTGGVEQYF	TGCGCCAGCAGCCAAGCGGTCGGGACCGGAGGGGTTGAGCAGTACTTC
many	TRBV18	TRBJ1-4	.	CASSRVTVPLGEKLFF	TGTGCCAGCTCACGTGTGACAGTGCCCTTGGGGGAAAAACTGTTTTTT
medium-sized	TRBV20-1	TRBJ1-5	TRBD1	CSALGTGDFGPQHF	TGCAGTGCTCTGGGGACAGGGGATTTTGGGCCCCAGCATTTT
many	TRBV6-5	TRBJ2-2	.	CASSIRGAGELFF	TGTGCCAGCAGTATCAGGGGTGCCGGGGAGCTGTTTTTT
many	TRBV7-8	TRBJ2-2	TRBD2	CASSSSGGGELFF	TGTGCCAGCAGCTCTAGCGGGGGAGGGGAGCTGTTTTTT
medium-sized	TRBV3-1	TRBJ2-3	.	CASSPSKPRTDTQYF	TGTGCCAGCAGCCCCTCAAAACCCCGCACAGATACGCAGTATTTT
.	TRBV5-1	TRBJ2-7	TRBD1	CASSSETGGEQYF	TGCGCCAGCAGCTCAGAAACAGGGGGCGAGCAGTACTTC
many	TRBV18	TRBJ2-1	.	CASSRSTDQFF	TGTGCCAGCTCACGGTCGACTGATCAGTTCTTC
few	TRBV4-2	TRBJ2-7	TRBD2	CASSPSAGGPSEQYF	TGTGCCAGCAGCCCCTCAGCGGGAGGGCCGAGTGAGCAGTACTTC
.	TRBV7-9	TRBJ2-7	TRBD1	CASSSGQGGEQYF	TGTGCCAGCAGCTCGGGACAGGGCGGCGAGCAGTACTTC
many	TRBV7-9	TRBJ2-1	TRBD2	CASSLELAGTSEQFF	TGTGCCAGCAGCTTAGAACTAGCGGGGACGAGTGAGCAGTTCTTC
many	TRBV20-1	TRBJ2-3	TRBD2	CSGTSSGRGDTQYF	TGCAGTGGGACTTCTAGCGGCAGAGGGGATACGCAGTATTTT
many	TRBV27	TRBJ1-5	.	CASRPAYSNQPQHF	TGTGCCAGCAGGCCAGCTTATAGCAATCAGCCCCAGCATTTT
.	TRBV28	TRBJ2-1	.	CANSPSPGPAFSSYNEQFF	TGTGCCAACAGTCCAAGTCCGGGACCAGCTTTTAGCTCCTACAATGAGCAGTTCTTC
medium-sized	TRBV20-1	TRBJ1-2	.	CSASQAESSRGYTF	TGCAGTGCTAGCCAAGCCGAATCCTCAAGGGGCTACACCTTC
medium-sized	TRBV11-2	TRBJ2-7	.	CASSLGMSAYEQYF	TGTGCCAGCAGCTTAGGAATGTCAGCCTACGAGCAGTACTTC
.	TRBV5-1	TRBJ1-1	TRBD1	CASSLGQRINTEAFF	TGCGCCAGCAGCCTGGGACAGAGGATCAACACCGAAGCTTTCTTT
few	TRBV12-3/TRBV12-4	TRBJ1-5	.	CASSPSTGNQPQHF	TGTGCCAGCAGTCCCAGCACCGGCAATCAGCCCCAGCATTTT
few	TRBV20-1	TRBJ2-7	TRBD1	CSVPSQGAEPYVEQHF	TGCAGTGTGCCAAGCCAGGGGGCGGAACCCTACGTCGAGCAGCACTTC
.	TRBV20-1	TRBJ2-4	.	CSARVGSLAKNIQYF	TGCAGTGCTAGAGTGGGGAGCCTAGCCAAAAACATTCAGTACTTC
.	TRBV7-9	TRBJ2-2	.	CASSPNGYKNTGELFF	TGTGCCAGCAGTCCCAATGGGTACAAGAACACCGGGGAGCTGTTTTTT